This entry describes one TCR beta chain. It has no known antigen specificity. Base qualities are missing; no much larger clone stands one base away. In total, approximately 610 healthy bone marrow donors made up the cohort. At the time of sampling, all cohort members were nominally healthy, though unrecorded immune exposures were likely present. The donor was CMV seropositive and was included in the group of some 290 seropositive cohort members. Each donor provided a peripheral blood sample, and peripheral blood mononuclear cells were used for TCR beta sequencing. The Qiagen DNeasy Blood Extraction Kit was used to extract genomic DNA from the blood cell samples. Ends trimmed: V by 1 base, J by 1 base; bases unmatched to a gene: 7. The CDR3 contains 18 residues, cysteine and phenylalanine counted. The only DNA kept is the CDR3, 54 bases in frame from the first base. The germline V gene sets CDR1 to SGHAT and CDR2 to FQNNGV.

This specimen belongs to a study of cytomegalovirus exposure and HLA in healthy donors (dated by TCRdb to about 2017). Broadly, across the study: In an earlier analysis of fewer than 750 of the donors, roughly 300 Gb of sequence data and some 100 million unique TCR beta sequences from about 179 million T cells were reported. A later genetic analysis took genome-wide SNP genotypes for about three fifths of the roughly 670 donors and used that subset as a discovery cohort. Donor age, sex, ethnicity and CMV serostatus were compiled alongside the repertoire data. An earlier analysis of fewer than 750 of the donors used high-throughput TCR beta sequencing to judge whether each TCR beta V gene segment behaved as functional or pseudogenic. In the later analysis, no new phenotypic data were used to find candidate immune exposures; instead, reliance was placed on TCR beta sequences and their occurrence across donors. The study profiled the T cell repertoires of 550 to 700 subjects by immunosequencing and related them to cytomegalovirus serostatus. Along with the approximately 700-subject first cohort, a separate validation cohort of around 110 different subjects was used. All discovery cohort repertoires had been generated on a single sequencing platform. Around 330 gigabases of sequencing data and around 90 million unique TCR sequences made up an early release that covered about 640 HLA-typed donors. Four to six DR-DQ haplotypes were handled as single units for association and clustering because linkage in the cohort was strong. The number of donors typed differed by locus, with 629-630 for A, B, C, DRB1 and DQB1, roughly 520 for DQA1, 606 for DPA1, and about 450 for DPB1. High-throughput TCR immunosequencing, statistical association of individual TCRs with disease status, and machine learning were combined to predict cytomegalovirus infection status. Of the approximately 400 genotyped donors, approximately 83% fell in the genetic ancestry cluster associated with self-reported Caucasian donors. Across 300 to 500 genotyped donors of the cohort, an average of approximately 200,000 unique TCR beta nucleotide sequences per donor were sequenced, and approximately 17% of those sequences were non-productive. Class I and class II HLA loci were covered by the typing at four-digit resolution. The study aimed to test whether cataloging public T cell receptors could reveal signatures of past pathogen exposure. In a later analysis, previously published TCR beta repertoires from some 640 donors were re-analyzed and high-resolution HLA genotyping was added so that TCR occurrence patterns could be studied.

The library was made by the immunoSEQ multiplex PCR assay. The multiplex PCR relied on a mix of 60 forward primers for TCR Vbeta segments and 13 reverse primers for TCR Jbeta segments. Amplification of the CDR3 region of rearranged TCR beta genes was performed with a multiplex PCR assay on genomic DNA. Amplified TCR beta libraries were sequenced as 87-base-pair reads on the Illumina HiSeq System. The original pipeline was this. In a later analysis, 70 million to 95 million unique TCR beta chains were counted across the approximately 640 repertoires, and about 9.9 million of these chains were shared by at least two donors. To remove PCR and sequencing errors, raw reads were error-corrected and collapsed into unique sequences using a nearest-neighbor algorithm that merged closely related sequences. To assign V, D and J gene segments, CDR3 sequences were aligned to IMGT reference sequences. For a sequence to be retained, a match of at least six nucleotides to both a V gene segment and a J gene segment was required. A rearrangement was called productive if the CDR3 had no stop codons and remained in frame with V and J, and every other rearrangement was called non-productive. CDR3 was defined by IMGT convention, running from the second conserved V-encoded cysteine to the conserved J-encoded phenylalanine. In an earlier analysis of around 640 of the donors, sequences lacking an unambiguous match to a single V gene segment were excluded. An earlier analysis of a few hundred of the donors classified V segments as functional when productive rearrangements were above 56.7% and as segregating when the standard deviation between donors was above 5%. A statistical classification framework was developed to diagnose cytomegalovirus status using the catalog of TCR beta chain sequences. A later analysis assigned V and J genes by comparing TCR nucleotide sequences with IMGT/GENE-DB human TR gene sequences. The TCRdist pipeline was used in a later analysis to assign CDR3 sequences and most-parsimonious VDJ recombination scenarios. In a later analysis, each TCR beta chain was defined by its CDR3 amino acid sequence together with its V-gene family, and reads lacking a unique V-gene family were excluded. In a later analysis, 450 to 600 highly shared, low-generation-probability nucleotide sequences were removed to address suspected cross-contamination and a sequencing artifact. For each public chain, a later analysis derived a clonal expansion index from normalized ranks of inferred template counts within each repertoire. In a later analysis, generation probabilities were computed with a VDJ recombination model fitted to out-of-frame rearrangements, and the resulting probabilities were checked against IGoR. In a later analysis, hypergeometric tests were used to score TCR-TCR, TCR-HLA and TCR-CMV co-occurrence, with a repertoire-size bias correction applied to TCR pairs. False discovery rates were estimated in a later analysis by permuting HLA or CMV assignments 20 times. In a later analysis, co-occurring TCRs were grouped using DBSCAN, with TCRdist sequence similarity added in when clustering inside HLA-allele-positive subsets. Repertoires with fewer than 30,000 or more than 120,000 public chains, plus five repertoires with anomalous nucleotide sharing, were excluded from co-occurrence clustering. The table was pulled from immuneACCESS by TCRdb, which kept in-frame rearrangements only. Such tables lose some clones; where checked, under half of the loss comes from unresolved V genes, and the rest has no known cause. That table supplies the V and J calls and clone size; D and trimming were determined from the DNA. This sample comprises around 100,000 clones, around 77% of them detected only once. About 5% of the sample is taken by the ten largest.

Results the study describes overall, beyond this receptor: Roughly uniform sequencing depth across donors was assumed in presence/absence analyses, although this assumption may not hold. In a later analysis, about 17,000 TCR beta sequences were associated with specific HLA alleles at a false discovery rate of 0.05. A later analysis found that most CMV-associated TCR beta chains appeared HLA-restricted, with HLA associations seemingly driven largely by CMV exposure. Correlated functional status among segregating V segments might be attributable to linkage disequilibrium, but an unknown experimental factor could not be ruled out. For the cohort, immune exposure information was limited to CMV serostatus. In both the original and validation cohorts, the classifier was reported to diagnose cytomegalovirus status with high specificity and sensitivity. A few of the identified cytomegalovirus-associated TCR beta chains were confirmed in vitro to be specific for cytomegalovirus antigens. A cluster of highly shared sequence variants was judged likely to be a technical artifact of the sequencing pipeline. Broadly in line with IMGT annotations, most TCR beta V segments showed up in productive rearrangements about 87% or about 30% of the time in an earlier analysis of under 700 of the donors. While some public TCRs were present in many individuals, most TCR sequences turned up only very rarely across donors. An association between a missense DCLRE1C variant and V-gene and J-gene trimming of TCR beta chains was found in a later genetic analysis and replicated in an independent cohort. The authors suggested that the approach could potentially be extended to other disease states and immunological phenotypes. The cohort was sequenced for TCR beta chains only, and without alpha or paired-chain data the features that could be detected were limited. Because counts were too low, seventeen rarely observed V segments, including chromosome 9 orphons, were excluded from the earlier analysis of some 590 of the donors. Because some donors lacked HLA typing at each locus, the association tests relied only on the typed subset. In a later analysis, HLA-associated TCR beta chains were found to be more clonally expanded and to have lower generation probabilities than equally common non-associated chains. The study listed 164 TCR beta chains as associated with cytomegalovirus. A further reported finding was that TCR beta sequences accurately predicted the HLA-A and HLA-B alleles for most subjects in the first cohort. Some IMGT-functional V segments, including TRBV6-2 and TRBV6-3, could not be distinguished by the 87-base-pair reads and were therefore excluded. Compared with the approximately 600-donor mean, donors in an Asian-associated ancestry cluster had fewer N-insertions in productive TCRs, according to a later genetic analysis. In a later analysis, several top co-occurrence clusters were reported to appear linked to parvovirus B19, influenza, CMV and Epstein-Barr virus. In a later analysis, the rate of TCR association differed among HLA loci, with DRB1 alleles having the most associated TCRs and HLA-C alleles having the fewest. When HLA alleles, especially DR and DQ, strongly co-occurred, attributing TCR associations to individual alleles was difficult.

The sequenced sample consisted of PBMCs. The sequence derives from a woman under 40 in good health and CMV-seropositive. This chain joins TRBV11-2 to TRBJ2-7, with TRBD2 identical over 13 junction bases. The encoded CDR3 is CASSLGRTSGSQSYEQYF. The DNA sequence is TGTGCCAGCAGCTTAGGAAGGACTAGCGGGAGCCAGTCCTACGAGCAGTACTTC.